One sample yielded the 25 T cell receptor beta chains listed below, sequenced in a study of CD4 T cells in relation to SARS-CoV-2 and coronaviruses. The antigens of these receptors remain unknown. Clones were read by immunoSEQ multiplex PCR, and TCRdb kept only the in-frame ones, dropping some. This sample yields 35,000 or so clones, of which over 65% are seen a single time; 2.5% to 3% belongs to the top ten. Sequenced input: memory CD4+ T cells from PBMCs, cultured in vitro. The receptors shown here come from an adult with COVID-19.

V gene TRBV3-1 (or the pseudogene TRBV3-2) combines with J gene TRBJ2-5; D call uncertain. V was trimmed by 5 bases and J by 5 bases, leaving 6 bases between them. Germline V gives CDR1 LGHDT, CDR2 YNNKEL (reference sequence). The CDR3 runs to 11 residues. The CDR3 spells CASSIDETQYF. CDR3 DNA sequence: TGTGCCAGCAGCATCGATGAGACCCAGTACTTC.

The gene calls are TRBV24-1 and TRBJ2-7; TRBD2 matches at 14 bases. Germline assignment: CDR1 KGHDR and CDR2 SFDVKD. V trimming: 4 bases; J trimming: 6 bases; junction bases outside the gene matches: 1. The CDR3 has 14 residues. The CDR3 nucleotides read TGTGCCACCAGTGACGGACTAGCGGGAGGCGAGCAGTACTTC. This gives the protein CATSDGLAGGEQYF.

The chain carries TRBV7-2 and TRBJ2-3, with TRBD2 identical over 12 bases. The length of the CDR3 is 17 residues. Germline V CDR1 and CDR2: SGHTA, FQGNSA. V shed 5 bases, J shed 0 bases, and the junction held 6 bases outside the gene matches. The CDR3 DNA reads as TGTGCCAGCAGCACCGGACTAGCGGGACTTAGCACAGATACGCAGTATTTT. Translated: CASSTGLAGLSTDTQYF.

The V gene is TRBV7-8, the J gene TRBJ2-2, with 7 bases identical to TRBD1. The germline CDR1 and CDR2 sequences are SGHVS and FQNEAQ. V lost 1 base and J lost 8; bases outside the gene matches: 13. This CDR3 spans 17 amino acids. CDR3 DNA sequence: TGTGCCAGCAGCTTAGTAGACAGGGCTTCACGAGAGGGGGAGCTGTTTTTT. As protein: CASSLVDRASREGELFF.

V and J are TRBV5-1 and TRBJ2-2, with D unresolved. The CDR3 extends over 13 amino acids. With 0 bases removed from V and 2 bases from J, the gap between germline ends came to 2 bases. Germline values: CDR1 SGHRS, CDR2 YFSETQ. The CDR3 spells CASSLGNTGELFF. For the CDR3, the DNA is TGCGCCAGCAGCTTGGGAAACACCGGGGAGCTGTTTTTT.

The CDR3 reads CASSEESSGVTQYF. In nucleotides, the CDR3 is TGTGCCAGCAGTGAGGAATCAAGCGGGGTAACCCAGTACTTC. The chain is built from TRBV2 and TRBJ2-5; 7 bases map to TRBD2. Losses at the gene ends were 3 bases for V and 8 bases for J; bases not matched to a gene: 9. Germline V gene data show CDR1 as SNHLY and CDR2 as FYNNEI. The CDR3 is made up of 14 amino acids.

The chain is built from TRBV9 and TRBJ1-2; 7 nucleotides line up with TRBD1. CDR3 length: 14 amino acids. The V gene's germline CDR1 is SGDLS and CDR2 YYNGEE. J was trimmed by 3 bases and V by 6 bases; bases with no gene match: 8. The CDR3 bases are TGTGCCAGCAAAGGAGAGGGGGCGGACTATGGCTACACCTTC. Protein sequence: CASKGEGADYGYTF.

The gene calls are TRBV10-3 and TRBJ1-2; perhaps TRBD1 as D (6 bases). The CDR3 has 13 residues. V was clipped by 4 bases and J by 4 bases, with 10 bases between them. In germline, CDR1 is ENHRY, CDR2 SYGVKD. CDR3: CAISGDTFYGYTF. CDR3 DNA sequence: TGTGCCATCAGTGGGGACACCTTCTATGGCTACACCTTC.

The gene calls are TRBV9 and TRBJ1-2; 7 positions match TRBD1. Germline CDR1 SGDLS, CDR2 YYNGEE. Trimming removed 3 bases from V and 4 bases from J; junction bases left unmatched: 3. The CDR3 is made up of 13 amino acids. The DNA of the CDR3 is TGTGCCAGCAGCGCGACAGGGCTCTATGGCTACACCTTC. It is translated as CASSATGLYGYTF.

This chain links TRBV27 with TRBJ2-7; 10 positions match TRBD2. With V trimmed by 2 bases and J by 2 bases, 3 bases remained unmatched. The CDR3 loop spans 15 amino acids. Germline V lookup: CDR1 MNHEY, CDR2 SMNVEV (reference sequence). CDR3 protein: CASSLASGSPYEQYF. In DNA, the CDR3 is TGTGCCAGCAGTTTAGCTAGCGGGAGCCCCTACGAGCAGTACTTC.

The V call is TRBV18, the J call TRBJ2-5, with D perhaps matching TRBD1 (5 bases). The ends were cut back, 3 bases at V and 1 base at J, with 9 bases in the middle. This CDR3 is built from 14 residues. Germline V CDR1 and CDR2: KGHSH, LQKENI. In nucleotides, the CDR3 is TGTGCCAGCTCACCCTTGGACATCCAAGAGACCCAGTACTTC. Protein sequence: CASSPLDIQETQYF.

V and J are TRBV28 and TRBJ1-6, with D possibly being TRBD1 (5 bases). V was trimmed by 4 bases and J by 12 bases, leaving 7 bases between them. The CDR3 has 11 amino acids. Looked up from germline, CDR1 is MDHEN and CDR2 is SYDVKM. This CDR3 is CASSSGLPLHF. The CDR3 region has the DNA TGTGCCAGCAGTTCAGGGTTACCCCTCCACTTT.

The chain couples TRBV7-8 to TRBJ2-5, with D perhaps being TRBD1 or TRBD2 (5 bases each). The ends were cut back, 4 bases at V and 4 bases at J, with 13 bases in the middle. CDR1 is SGHVS and CDR2 is FQNEAQ in the germline V gene. This CDR3 has 14 residues. CDR3 protein: CASSSTGTAETQYF. CDR3 sequence (DNA): TGTGCCAGCAGCTCTACCGGGACCGCAGAGACCCAGTACTTC.

The chain couples TRBV4-2 to TRBJ2-7; D may be TRBD2 (5 bases). CDR3 length equals 13 residues. Germline CDR1 and CDR2: LGHNA and YNFKEQ. V dropped 0 bases and J dropped 9 bases, with 12 bases sitting between them. Written as DNA, the CDR3 is TGTGCCAGCAGCCAAGATATCGCGGGCGGGCAGTACTTC. Its protein product is CASSQDIAGGQYF.

V gene TRBV30 combines with J gene TRBJ1-6; D unclear. The CDR3 has 15 amino acids. V lost 4 bases and J 5 bases, leaving 15 bases between the germline ends. Germline CDR1 GTSNPN, CDR2 SVGIG (reference sequence). The CDR3 DNA follows: TGTGCCTGGAAGCTGGTTAAGGGTAATAATTCACCCCTCCACTTT. Amino acid sequence: CAWKLVKGNNSPLHF. The full variable domain, with the rest looked up from reference TRBV30 and TRBJ1-6, is SQTIHQWPATLVQPVGSPLSLECTVEGTSNPNLYWYRQAAGRGLQLLFYSVGIGQISSEVPQNLSASRPQDRQFILSSKKLLLSDSGFYLCAWKLVKGNNSPLHFGNGTRLTVT.

The V and J genes are TRBV18 and TRBJ2-1, with 7 bases lining up with TRBD1. The CDR3 is 16 residues long. V gave up 4 bases and J gave up 0 bases; unmatched junction bases: 6. Germline CDR1 is KGHSH and CDR2 is LQKENI. Written as DNA, the CDR3 is TGTGCCAGCTCACTTTTGACAGGGAGCTCCTACAATGAGCAGTTCTTC. Protein product: CASSLLTGSSYNEQFF.

V is TRBV7-3 and J is TRBJ2-7; 7 nucleotides agree with TRBD2. Trimming took 2 bases from V and 2 from J; bases not matched to a gene: 3. CDR3 length: 14 residues. Germline V CDR1 and CDR2: SGHTA, FQGTGA. CDR3 nucleotides: TGTGCCAGCAGCTTAGTGGGAGGGGCCTACGAGCAGTACTTC. This translates into CASSLVGGAYEQYF.

This clone has more than one count but fewer than ten. This rearrangement joins TRBV7-2 to TRBJ2-3, with 10 bases matching TRBD2. CDR3 length equals 16 residues. CDR1 and CDR2 (germline): SGHTA, FQGNSA. Losses at the gene ends were 5 bases for V and 2 bases for J; bases not matched to a gene: 7. The CDR3 reads CASSVGTSVHTDTQYF. CDR3 nucleotides: TGTGCCAGCAGCGTAGGGACTAGCGTACACACAGATACGCAGTATTTT.

The chain couples TRBV29-1 to TRBJ2-5, with 9 bases that match TRBD2. The V and J ends lost 3 bases and 4 bases, in that order; junction bases with no gene match: 12. Germline CDR1 is SQVTM and CDR2 is ANQGSEA. The CDR3 length is 16 residues. CDR3 nucleotides: TGCAGCGTTGACGGGCTAGCGGGATACGGTTTAGAGACCCAGTACTTC. This encodes CSVDGLAGYGLETQYF.

The gene calls are TRBV7-9 and TRBJ2-3, with 9 bases that match TRBD1. After removal of 4 bases from V and 2 bases from J, the junction contained 7 bases not matched to a gene. This CDR3 region has 16 residues. In germline, CDR1 is SEHNR, CDR2 FQNEAQ (reference sequence). CDR3 nucleotides: TGTGCCAGCAGCTCCCCAAGGACAGGGGACACAGATACGCAGTATTTT. Protein sequence: CASSSPRTGDTDTQYF.

The chain has TRBV19 and TRBJ2-1; 12 bases line up with TRBD2. Germline CDR1 and CDR2: LNHDA and SQIVND (reference sequence). The CDR3 has 18 residues. Germline trimming cut 1 base from V and 7 bases from J; bases unmatched to any gene: 11. The CDR3 loop reads CASSIVSSGRAIGNEQFF. The CDR3 DNA follows: TGTGCCAGTAGTATAGTGTCTAGCGGGAGGGCCATCGGAAATGAGCAGTTCTTC.

The CDR3 nucleotides read TGTGCCAGCAGTGAAGTTCGGGGGGCTGAAGCTTTCTTT. Translating gives CASSEVRGAEAFF. The V and J genes are TRBV6-1 and TRBJ1-1; TRBD1 might be the D (5 bases). CDR1 is MNHNS and CDR2 is SASEGT in the germline V gene. With 1 base removed from V and 6 bases from J, the gap between germline ends came to 9 bases. The CDR3 extends over 13 amino acids.

The DNA for the CDR3 is TGTGCCAGCAGTTTCGGGAGAGACAATGAGCAGTTCTTC. It is translated as CASSFGRDNEQFF. The rearrangement links TRBV12-3 or TRBV12-4 to TRBJ2-1; tentatively, D is TRBD2 (6 bases). The CDR3 sequence is 13 residues long. V dropped 3 bases and J dropped 5 bases, with 8 bases sitting between them.

The chain combines TRBV18 with TRBJ1-1, with D perhaps matching TRBD1 (5 bases). V shed 3 bases and J shed 11 bases, with 13 bases lying between them. This CDR3 comprises 12 residues. Germline V lookup: CDR1 KGHSH, CDR2 LQKENI. CDR3 sequence: CASSPGQGDAFF. CDR3 sequence (DNA): TGTGCCAGCTCACCGGGGCAGGGTGACGCTTTCTTT. The full variable domain, in which reference TRBV18 and TRBJ1-1 provide the parts outside the CDR3, is NAGVMQNPRHLVRRRGQEARLRCSPMKGHSHVYWYRQLPEEGLKFMVYLQKENIIDESGMPKERFSAEFPKEGPSILRIQQVVRGDSAAYFCASSPGQGDAFFGQGTRLTVV.

This sequence joins TRBV24-1 and TRBJ2-3; TRBD1 is a possible D gene (5 bases). Germline V gives CDR1 KGHDR, CDR2 SFDVKD. This CDR3 comprises 14 residues. Trimming took 8 bases from V and 4 from J, leaving 15 bases between them. As DNA, the CDR3 is TGTGCCACCAAGTTCTGCAGGGCGGCAGATACGCAGTATTTT. Encoded protein: CATKFCRAADTQYF.